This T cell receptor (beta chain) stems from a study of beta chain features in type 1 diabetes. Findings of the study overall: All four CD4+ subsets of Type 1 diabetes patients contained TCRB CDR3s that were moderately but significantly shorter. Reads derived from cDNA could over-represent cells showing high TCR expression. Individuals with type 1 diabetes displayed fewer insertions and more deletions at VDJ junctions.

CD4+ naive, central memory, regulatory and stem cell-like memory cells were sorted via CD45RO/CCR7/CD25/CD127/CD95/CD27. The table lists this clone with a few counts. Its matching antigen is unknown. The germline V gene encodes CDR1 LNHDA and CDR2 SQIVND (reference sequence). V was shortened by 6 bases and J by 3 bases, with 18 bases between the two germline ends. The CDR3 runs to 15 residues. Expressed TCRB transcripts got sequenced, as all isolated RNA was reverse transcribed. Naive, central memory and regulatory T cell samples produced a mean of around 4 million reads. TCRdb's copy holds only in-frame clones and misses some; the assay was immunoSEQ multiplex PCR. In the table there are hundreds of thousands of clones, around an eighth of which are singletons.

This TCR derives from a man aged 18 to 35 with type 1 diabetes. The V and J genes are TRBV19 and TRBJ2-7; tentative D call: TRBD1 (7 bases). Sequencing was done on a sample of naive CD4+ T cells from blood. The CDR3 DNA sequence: TGTGCCAGTAGGCTTGCGCGGGACAGCTTCTACGAGCAGTACTTC. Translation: CASRLARDSFYEQYF. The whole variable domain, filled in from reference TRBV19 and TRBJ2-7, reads DGGITQSPKYLFRKEGQNVTLSCEQNLNHDAMYWYRQDPGQGLRLIYYSQIVNDFQKGDIAEGYSVSREKKESFPLTVTSAQKNPTAFYLCASRLARDSFYEQYFGPGTRLTVT.